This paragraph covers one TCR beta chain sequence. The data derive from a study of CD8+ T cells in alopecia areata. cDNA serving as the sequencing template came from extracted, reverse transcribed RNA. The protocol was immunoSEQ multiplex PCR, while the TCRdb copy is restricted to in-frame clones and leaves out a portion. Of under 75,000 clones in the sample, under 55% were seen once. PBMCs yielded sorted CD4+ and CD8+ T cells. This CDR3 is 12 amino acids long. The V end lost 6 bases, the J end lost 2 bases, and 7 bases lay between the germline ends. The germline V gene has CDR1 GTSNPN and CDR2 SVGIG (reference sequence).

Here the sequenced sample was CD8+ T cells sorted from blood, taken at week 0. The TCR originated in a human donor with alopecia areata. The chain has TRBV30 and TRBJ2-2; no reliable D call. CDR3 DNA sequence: TGTGCCTGTAGTCCTAACACCGGGGAGCTGTTTTTT. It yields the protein CACSPNTGELFF.